The present T cell receptor (beta chain) was sequenced within a study of T cell responses to AZD1222 COVID-19 vaccine. The protocol was immunoSEQ multiplex PCR, while the TCRdb copy is restricted to in-frame clones and leaves out a portion. Of about 120,000 clones listed, 70% to 90% are singletons. This clonotype was obtained from an adult in good health. The sequencing used peripheral blood, collected on day 0 of AZD1222 vaccination.

CDR3 coding DNA: TGCGCCAGCAGTCCGAGGTGCGGTTATCAGCCCCAGCATTTT. Amino acids: CASSPRCGYQPQHF. J is TRBJ1-5 and V is TRBV10-1, with D hard to call. The CDR3 is 14 residues long. The germline V gene has CDR1 WNHNN and CDR2 SYGVQD (reference sequence). V lost 5 bases to trimming and J lost 5 bases, with 13 bases between them.